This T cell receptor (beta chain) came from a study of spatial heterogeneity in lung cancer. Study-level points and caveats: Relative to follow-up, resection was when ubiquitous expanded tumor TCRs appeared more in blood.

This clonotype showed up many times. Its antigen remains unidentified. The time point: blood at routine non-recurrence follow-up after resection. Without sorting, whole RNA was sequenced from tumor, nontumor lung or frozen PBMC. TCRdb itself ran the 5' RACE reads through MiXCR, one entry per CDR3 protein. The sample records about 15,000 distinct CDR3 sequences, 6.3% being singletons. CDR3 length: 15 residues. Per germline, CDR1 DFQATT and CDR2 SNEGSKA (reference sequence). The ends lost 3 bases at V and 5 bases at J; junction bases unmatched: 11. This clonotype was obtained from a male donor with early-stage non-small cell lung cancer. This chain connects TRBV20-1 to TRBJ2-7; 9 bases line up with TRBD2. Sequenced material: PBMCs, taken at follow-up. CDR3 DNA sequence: TGCAGTGCTAGGCACGCAGCGGGAGGTATTCACGAGCAGTACTTC. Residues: CSARHAAGGIHEQYF.